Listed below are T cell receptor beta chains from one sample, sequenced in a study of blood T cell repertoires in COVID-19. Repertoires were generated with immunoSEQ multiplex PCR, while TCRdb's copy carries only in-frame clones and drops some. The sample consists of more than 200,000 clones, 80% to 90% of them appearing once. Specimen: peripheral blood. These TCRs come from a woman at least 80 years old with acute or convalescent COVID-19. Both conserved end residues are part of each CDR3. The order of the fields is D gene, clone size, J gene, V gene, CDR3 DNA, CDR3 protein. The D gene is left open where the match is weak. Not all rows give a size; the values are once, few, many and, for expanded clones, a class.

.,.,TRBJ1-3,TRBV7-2,TGTGCCAGCAGCTTGGGGGGGGTCTCTGGAAACACCATATATTTT,CASSLGGVSGNTIYF
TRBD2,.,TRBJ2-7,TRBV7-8,TGTGCCAGCAGCCCGGGACTACTGGGTACCTACGAGCAGTACTTC,CASSPGLLGTYEQYF
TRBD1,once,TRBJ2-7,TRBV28,TGTGCCACCGTGGCAGGGGGCTTTTACGAGCAGTACTTC,CATVAGGFYEQYF
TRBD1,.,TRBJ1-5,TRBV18,TGTGCCAGCTCCTTCAAACAGGGGAACGCTCAGCCCCAGCATTTT,CASSFKQGNAQPQHF
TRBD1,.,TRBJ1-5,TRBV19,TGTGCCAGTAGTTCAGGGGGATTGAGCAATCAGCCCCAGCATTTT,CASSSGGLSNQPQHF
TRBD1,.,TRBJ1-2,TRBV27,TGTGCCAGCAGTTACCGGGGCGGGGACAGGGCCTATGGCTACACCTTC,CASSYRGGDRAYGYTF
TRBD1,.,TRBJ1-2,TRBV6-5,TGTGCCAGCACACAGACAGGGGGCTTTGCGCGAAGCTACACCTTC,CASTQTGGFARSYTF
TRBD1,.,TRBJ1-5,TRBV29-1,TGCAGCGTTGTGGGGACAGGGTGGACCCAGCATTTT,CSVVGTGWTQHF
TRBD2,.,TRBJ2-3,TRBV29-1,TGCAGCGTTGTTATAGCGGGAGACACAGATACGCAGTATTTT,CSVVIAGDTDTQYF
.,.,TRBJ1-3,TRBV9,TGTGCCAGCAGCGCCACAGGGCTCAACACCATATATTTT,CASSATGLNTIYF
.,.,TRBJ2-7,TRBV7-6,TGTGCCAGCAGCGGGGGACTGAACTCCTACGAGCAGTACTTC,CASSGGLNSYEQYF
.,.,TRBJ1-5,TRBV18,TGTGCCAGCTCACGGGGGGATAATCAGCCCCAGCATTTT,CASSRGDNQPQHF
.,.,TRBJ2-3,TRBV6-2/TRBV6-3,TGTGCCAGCAGTTACGGGCTGGTCGGCACAGATACGCAGTATTTT,CASSYGLVGTDTQYF
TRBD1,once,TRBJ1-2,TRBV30,TGTGCCTGGAGTAAATCCGGGACAGGGTATGGCTACACCTTC,CAWSKSGTGYGYTF
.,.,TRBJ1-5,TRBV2,TGTGCCAGTCACGGACAGCCAAATCAGCCCCAGCATTTT,CASHGQPNQPQHF
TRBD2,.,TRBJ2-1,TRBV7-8,TGTGCCAGCAGCCCTTCTAGCGGGAGCCTGAATGAGCAGTTCTTC,CASSPSSGSLNEQFF
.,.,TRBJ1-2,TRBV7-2,TGTGCCAGCAGCCGCGGACAGCTAGGCTACACCTTC,CASSRGQLGYTF
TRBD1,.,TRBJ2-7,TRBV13,TGTGCCAGCAGCCCGGGGACAGGCAGAGGCTACGAGCAGTACTTC,CASSPGTGRGYEQYF
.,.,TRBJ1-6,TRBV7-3,TGTGCCAGCAGCTTATTCGGAGCCTATAATTCACCCCTCCACTTT,CASSLFGAYNSPLHF
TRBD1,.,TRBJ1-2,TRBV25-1,TGTGCCAGCAAGGAACAGGGGGCCTATGGCTACACCTTC,CASKEQGAYGYTF
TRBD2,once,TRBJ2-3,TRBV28,TGTGCCAGCAGTCAAGGCCGGAGCGGGAGGGGATCAGATACGCAGTATTTT,CASSQGRSGRGSDTQYF
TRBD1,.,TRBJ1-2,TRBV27,TGTGCCAGCACCCCGCGACAGGGGGGGGGCTACACCTTC,CASTPRQGGGYTF
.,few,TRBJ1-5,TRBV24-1,TGTGCCACCAGTGAGTCGAATCAGCCCCAGCATTTT,CATSESNQPQHF
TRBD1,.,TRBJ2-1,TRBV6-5,TGTGCCAGCAGATGGACAGGGGACTTTGAGCAGTTCTTC,CASRWTGDFEQFF
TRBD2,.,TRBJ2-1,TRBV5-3,TGTGCCAGAAGCCCCGCTAGCGGGACCAACAATGAGCAGTTCTTC,CARSPASGTNNEQFF
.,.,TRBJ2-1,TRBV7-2,TGTGCCAGCAGGACCCCGGAGAGCTCCTACAATGAGCAGTTCTTC,CASRTPESSYNEQFF
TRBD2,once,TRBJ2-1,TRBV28,TGTGCCAGCAGTTCTCTAGCGGGAGGGTACAATGAGCAGTTCTTC,CASSSLAGGYNEQFF
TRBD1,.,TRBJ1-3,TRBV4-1,TGCGCCAGCAGCCAATTACACCAGGAGGTGGGACAGCCTTACTCTGGAAACACCATATATTTT,CASSQLHQEVGQPYSGNTIYF
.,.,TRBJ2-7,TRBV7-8,TGTGCCAGCAGCCTTAGCTCCTACGAGCAGTACTTC,CASSLSSYEQYF